This is a list of T cell receptor beta chains from one sample in a study of CD8+ T cells in alopecia areata. Method: immunoSEQ multiplex PCR; TCRdb's copy keeps in-frame clones and lacks some. The sample has about 180,000 clones; 50% to 75% are singletons. The specimen comprised CD4+ T cells sorted from blood, sampled at week 0. The receptors originated from a human donor with alopecia areata. Both conserved end residues are part of each CDR3. A D gene is named only where the DNA matches it firmly. Where a row states a size, it is once, few, many or the class of an expanded clone; other rows omit it.

d_call	clone_size	j_call	v_call	cdr3_nt	cdr3_aa
TRBD1	.	TRBJ1-5	TRBV6-5	TGTGCCAGCAGTTACCCGACAGGGGATGTGGGTCAGCCCCAGCATTTT	CASSYPTGDVGQPQHF
.	.	TRBJ2-1	TRBV7-2	TGTGCCAGCAGCTTAGGTTCGGTTGAGCAGTTCTTC	CASSLGSVEQFF
.	.	TRBJ2-3	TRBV7-9	TGTGCCAGCAGCTCCCGAACGCGGTTGATGGGCGGAGCAGATACGCAGTATTTT	CASSSRTRLMGGADTQYF
.	.	TRBJ1-4	TRBV5-1	TGCGCCAGCAGCTTCGACAGTAGAAATGAAAAACTGTTTTTT	CASSFDSRNEKLFF
TRBD1	.	TRBJ2-7	TRBV14	TGTGCCAGCAGCCCCTGGACAGGGGCCTACGAGCAGTACTTC	CASSPWTGAYEQYF
.	.	TRBJ1-5	TRBV6-1	TGTGCCAGCCTTCTAAATAGCAATCAGCCCCAGCATTTT	CASLLNSNQPQHF
.	.	TRBJ2-5	TRBV7-8	TGTGCCAGCGTCCAACCGGGAAAAATGGGAGAGACCCAGTACTTC	CASVQPGKMGETQYF
.	.	TRBJ1-1	TRBV9	TGTGCCAGCAGCCCAGAAGCTTTCTTT	CASSPEAFF
.	.	TRBJ2-1	TRBV29-1	TGCAGCCCAAGCGGGCCAGGGAGCTCCTACAATGAGCAGTTCTTC	CSPSGPGSSYNEQFF
TRBD1	.	TRBJ1-2	TRBV29-1	TGCAGCGCCGGGGACAGGGCTTCTAGCTATGGCTACACCTTC	CSAGDRASSYGYTF
TRBD2	.	TRBJ2-7	TRBV27	TGTGCCAGCAGAATGGGACTAGCGGGGAAAGAGACCTACGAGCAGTACTTC	CASRMGLAGKETYEQYF
.	.	TRBJ1-2	TRBV25-1	TGTGCCAGCAGTGATCATACGGGATACCCAGAGGGCTACACCTTC	CASSDHTGYPEGYTF
.	.	TRBJ2-3	TRBV29-1	TGCAGCGTCCGAACCCGACACGGGGGAGATACGCAGTATTTT	CSVRTRHGGDTQYF
.	few	TRBJ1-1	TRBV7-2	TGTGCCAGCAGCTTACGGTGGTCTGGGGCTTTCTTT	CASSLRWSGAFF
TRBD1	.	TRBJ2-2	TRBV29-1	TGCAGCGCCAGGGGGTTGAGCACCGGGGAGCTGTTTTTT	CSARGLSTGELFF
.	.	TRBJ2-3	TRBV4-2	TGTGCCAGCAGCCCCTCTGAGGGGGGGGGCCTAGATACGCAGTATTTT	CASSPSEGGGLDTQYF
TRBD2	.	TRBJ2-7	TRBV6-5	TGTGCCAGCAGTTACTCGGGGAGGGGTTCCTACGAGCAGTACTTC	CASSYSGRGSYEQYF
TRBD1	.	TRBJ2-4	TRBV29-1	TGCAGCGGGGGACAGGGGTCAAACATTCAGTACTTC	CSGGQGSNIQYF
.	.	TRBJ2-2	TRBV7-6	TGTGCCAGCAGCTTAGGGGCCCGGACAGTTAACACCGGGGAGCTGTTTTTT	CASSLGARTVNTGELFF
TRBD2	few	TRBJ2-7	TRBV15	TGTGCCACCAGTCCCCAGGGAGGGCTCGGCTCCTACGAGCAGTACTTC	CATSPQGGLGSYEQYF
.	.	TRBJ2-3	TRBV5-4	TGTGCCAGCAGCTTGGTGGATGATACGCAGTATTTT	CASSLVDDTQYF
.	.	TRBJ2-1	TRBV7-2	TGTGCCAGCAGCCCAGAGGTGGGGAAGCAGTTCTTC	CASSPEVGKQFF
.	.	TRBJ1-2	TRBV9	TGTGCCAGCAGCGCACAAACCCGAGGCTATGGCTACACCTTC	CASSAQTRGYGYTF
TRBD1	few	TRBJ2-5	TRBV29-1	TGCAGCGTCACCGGGACAGGGGCTCAAGAGACCCAGTACTTC	CSVTGTGAQETQYF
.	once	TRBJ1-1	TRBV7-3	TGTGCCAGCAGCTTACGGGGGACGGACACTGAAGCTTTCTTT	CASSLRGTDTEAFF
TRBD1	once	TRBJ2-7	TRBV4-1	TGCGCCAGCAGTACACCAGGACAGGGGACCTACGAGCAGTACTTC	CASSTPGQGTYEQYF
.	.	TRBJ2-5	TRBV29-1	TGCAGCGTCGGCTCCGGGGCCCAAGAGACCCAGTACTTC	CSVGSGAQETQYF
TRBD1	.	TRBJ1-6	TRBV6-5	TGTGCCAGCAGCCCTGGACAGGGGCGATCACCCCTCCACTTT	CASSPGQGRSPLHF
.	.	TRBJ2-5	TRBV4-2	TGTGCCAGCAGCCGAGGCCTACGAGAGGGGGTGGTTCAAGAGACCCAGTACTTC	CASSRGLREGVVQETQYF
.	.	TRBJ2-7	TRBV30	TGTGCCTGGAGTGTAGTGGGGCGCAGGGTCGAGCAGTACTTC	CAWSVVGRRVEQYF
.	.	TRBJ1-1	TRBV5-1	TGCGCCAGCAGCTCGAGGGAGGGGGGAAACACTGAAGCTTTCTTT	CASSSREGGNTEAFF
.	.	TRBJ1-6	TRBV27	TGTGCCAGCCGAAAATTGGGGGGAGGGGTAGATTCACCCCTCCACTTT	CASRKLGGGVDSPLHF
TRBD2	.	TRBJ2-3	TRBV4-1	TGCGCCAGCAGCCATCCCCAGCGGGACTCGTCAGATACGCAGTATTTT	CASSHPQRDSSDTQYF
.	.	TRBJ1-5	TRBV2	TGTGCCAGCGAAGTAAGGGTTGGGAATCAGCCCCAGCATTTT	CASEVRVGNQPQHF
TRBD1	.	TRBJ2-2	TRBV6-1	TGTGCCAGCAGCCCCGGGACAGTCACCGGGGAGCTGTTTTTT	CASSPGTVTGELFF
.	few	TRBJ1-3	TRBV11-1	TGTGCCAGCAGCCGTCTACAGGGAGCAGGAAACACCATATATTTT	CASSRLQGAGNTIYF
.	few	TRBJ2-5	TRBV30	TGTGCCTGGAGCCGTGAACAATCAGGGGCAGAGACCCAGTACTTC	CAWSREQSGAETQYF
TRBD1	.	TRBJ1-2	TRBV30	TGTGCCTGGAACCCAGGACAGGGACCTACAGGCTACACCTTC	CAWNPGQGPTGYTF
TRBD1	.	TRBJ1-6	TRBV9	TGTGCCAGCAGCGTAGCAGGGACAGGGACTAATTCACCCCTCCACTTT	CASSVAGTGTNSPLHF
TRBD1	once	TRBJ1-5	TRBV30	TGTGCCTGGAGTGTTGGGACAGAAAATTCGCCCCAGCATTTT	CAWSVGTENSPQHF